This T cell receptor beta chain originates from a study of blood T cell repertoires in COVID-19. At the level of the study: Material from acute and convalescent COVID-19 was sourced from the United States, Italy and Spain.

Per the germline V gene, CDR1 is SGHAT and CDR2 is FQNNGV. This CDR3 contains 14 residues. The V end lost 2 bases, the J end lost 6 bases, and 13 bases lay between the germline ends. Participant age was roughly 18 to 90 years, and participants resided in 25 or so US areas. Resolution of symptoms, clearance, or two negative PCRs was present in recovered Cohort 3 donors. Original analysis: Reference gene primer amplification gave nucleated cell count estimates. Profiled with immunoSEQ multiplex PCR; TCRdb holds only in-frame clones, not every one. V and J calls plus clone size are reproduced from that table; the DNA served to infer D and trimming. The repertoire has about 290,000 clones, 75% to 90% of them found once; the top ten carry 1.5% to 2%.

The TCR sequence derives from a woman aged 40-49 years who had recovered from COVID-19. Specimen: PBMCs or T cells enriched from blood (not recorded which). The chain employs TRBV11-2 and TRBJ1-2, with D possibly being TRBD1 (5 bases). The CDR3 sequence is CASSLKRQSDGYTF. In DNA form, the CDR3 reads TGTGCCAGCAGCTTAAAAAGACAGTCTGATGGCTACACCTTC.